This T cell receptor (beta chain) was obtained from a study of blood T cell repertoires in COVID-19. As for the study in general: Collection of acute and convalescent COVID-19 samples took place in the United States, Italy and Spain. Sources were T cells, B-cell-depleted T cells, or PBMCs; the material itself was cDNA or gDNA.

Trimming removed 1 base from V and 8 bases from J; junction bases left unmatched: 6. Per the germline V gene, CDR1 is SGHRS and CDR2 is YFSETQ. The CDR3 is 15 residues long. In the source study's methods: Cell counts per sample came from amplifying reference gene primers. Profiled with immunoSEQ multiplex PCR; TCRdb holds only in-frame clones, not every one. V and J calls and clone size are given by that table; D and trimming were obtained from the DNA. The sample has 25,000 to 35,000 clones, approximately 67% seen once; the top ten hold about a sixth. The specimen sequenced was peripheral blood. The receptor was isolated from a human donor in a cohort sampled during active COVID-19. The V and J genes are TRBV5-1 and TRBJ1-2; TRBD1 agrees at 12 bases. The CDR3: CASSLRGQGAMGYTF. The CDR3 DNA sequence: TGCGCCAGCAGCTTGAGGGGACAGGGGGCGATGGGCTACACCTTC.